A selection of T cell receptor beta chains follows, all from one sample in a study of blood T cell repertoires in COVID-19. Clones were read by immunoSEQ multiplex PCR, and TCRdb kept only the in-frame ones, dropping some. The repertoire holds about 130,000 clones, approximately 80% seen once, with 8.5% to 10% in the top ten. Specimen: peripheral blood. These receptor sequences come from a man aged 40-49 years with active or convalescent COVID-19. Both conserved end residues are part of each CDR3. A D gene is named only where the DNA matches it firmly. Expanded clones get a size class; other rows say once, few or many, or leave the size out.

j_call | v_call | d_call | clone_size | cdr3_aa | cdr3_nt
TRBJ2-3 | TRBV5-6 | TRBD2 | - | CASSLFLGGSPDTQYF | TGTGCCAGCAGCTTGTTTCTCGGGGGGAGTCCAGATACGCAGTATTTT
TRBJ1-3 | TRBV7-9 | - | - | CASSLQGINTIYF | TGTGCCAGCAGCTTACAGGGCATAAACACCATATATTTT
TRBJ2-1 | TRBV2 | TRBD2 | - | CASSAPPGLAGGNEQFF | TGTGCCAGCAGTGCACCACCGGGACTAGCGGGAGGGAATGAGCAGTTCTTC
TRBJ1-3 | TRBV1 | - | - | CTSSQLTGSSGNTIYF | TGCACCAGCAGCCAGTTAACAGGGTCTTCTGGAAACACCATATATTTT
TRBJ2-4 | TRBV18 | - | - | CASSPPEGAAKNIQYF | TGTGCCAGCTCACCACCGGAGGGAGCAGCCAAAAACATTCAGTACTTC
TRBJ1-5 | TRBV11-3 | - | once | CASSLTGNPQHF | TGTGCCAGCAGCTTAACAGGAAATCCCCAGCATTTT
TRBJ1-3 | TRBV2 | TRBD1 | once | CAGQGSAGNTIYF | TGTGCCGGACAGGGAAGCGCTGGAAACACCATATATTTT
TRBJ2-1 | TRBV14 | TRBD2 | - | CASSLSAASGGVYNEQFF | TGTGCCAGCAGCCTCTCGGCGGCTAGCGGGGGGGTATACAATGAGCAGTTCTTC
TRBJ1-5 | TRBV28 | TRBD1 | - | CASRHRDRELQPQHF | TGTGCCAGCAGGCACCGGGACAGGGAATTACAGCCCCAGCATTTT
TRBJ1-2 | TRBV6-5 | TRBD1 | - | CASSTDRADGYTF | TGTGCCAGCAGCACGGACAGGGCGGATGGCTACACCTTC
TRBJ1-1 | TRBV7-2 | - | - | CASSPWGSLNTEAFF | TGTGCCAGCAGCCCTTGGGGCTCCCTGAACACTGAAGCTTTCTTT
TRBJ2-7 | TRBV11-3 | - | - | CASSLQGYEQYF | TGTGCCAGCAGCTTACAGGGGTACGAGCAGTACTTC
TRBJ1-2 | TRBV10-1 | - | few | CASSGGPRGRDGYTF | TGCGCCAGCAGTGGGGGCCCGAGGGGGAGGGATGGCTACACCTTC
TRBJ2-7 | TRBV11-1 | - | - | CASSLSGTNSYEQYF | TGTGCCAGCAGCTTATCTGGGACAAATTCCTACGAGCAGTACTTC
TRBJ2-5 | TRBV12-3/TRBV12-4 | TRBD2 | once | CATGTSVETQYF | TGTGCCACCGGTACTAGCGTGGAGACCCAGTACTTC
TRBJ2-3 | TRBV5-8 | - | - | CASTGGFSTDTQYF | TGTGCCAGCACCGGGGGATTCAGCACAGATACGCAGTATTTT
TRBJ1-2 | TRBV7-9 | - | - | CASSLEPYGYTF | TGTGCCAGCAGCCTCGAGCCCTATGGCTACACCTTC
TRBJ1-2 | TRBV6-5 | - | - | CASKGEGYTF | TGTGCCAGCAAGGGGGAGGGCTACACCTTC
TRBJ1-2 | TRBV6-5 | - | few | CASSYSAINYGYTF | TGTGCCAGCAGTTACTCGGCCATTAACTATGGCTACACCTTC
TRBJ2-7 | TRBV30 | - | - | CAWSNSRVQYF | TGTGCCTGGAGCAACAGCAGAGTGCAGTACTTC
TRBJ2-7 | TRBV7-3 | TRBD2 | - | CASSLQRGGQYEQYF | TGTGCCAGCAGCTTACAGCGGGGGGGCCAATACGAGCAGTACTTC
TRBJ1-5 | TRBV18 | - | - | CASSPTVDQPQHF | TGTGCCAGCTCACCCACAGTCGATCAGCCCCAGCATTTT
TRBJ2-3 | TRBV18 | - | few | CASSPGLARDTQYF | TGTGCCAGCTCACCAGGGCTTGCGAGAGATACGCAGTATTTT
TRBJ2-5 | TRBV9 | TRBD2 | - | CASSAGGGLETQYF | TGTGCCAGCAGCGCAGGCGGGGGTCTGGAGACCCAGTACTTC
TRBJ1-1 | TRBV6-1 | - | - | CASSETGGGWAFF | TGTGCCAGCAGTGAAACGGGGGGCGGATGGGCTTTCTTT
TRBJ2-1 | TRBV5-1 | - | - | CASSLFDGRNEQFF | TGCGCCAGCAGCTTGTTCGACGGGAGAAATGAGCAGTTCTTC
TRBJ2-2 | TRBV19 | TRBD1 | - | CASSLTPGQGAPVGELFF | TGTGCCAGTAGCCTAACTCCGGGACAGGGGGCGCCGGTCGGGGAGCTGTTTTTT
TRBJ2-2 | TRBV10-2 | TRBD1 | - | CASRDRGRITTGELFF | TGCGCCAGCCGGGACAGGGGGCGAATCACCACCGGGGAGCTGTTTTTT
TRBJ2-5 | TRBV6-1 | TRBD2 | - | CASSEGSGLAGGRQETQYF | TGTGCCAGCAGTGAAGGATCGGGACTAGCGGGGGGTCGCCAAGAGACCCAGTACTTC
TRBJ2-1 | TRBV3-1/TRBV3-2 | TRBD1 | - | CASSIARGPNEQFF | TGTGCCAGCAGCATCGCCAGGGGGCCGAATGAGCAGTTCTTC
TRBJ2-7 | TRBV27 | TRBD2 | few | CASSSLERGSYEQYF | TGTGCCAGCAGTTCGCTGGAGCGGGGGAGTTACGAGCAGTACTTC
TRBJ1-1 | TRBV5-4 | TRBD1 | - | CASSLAADRGRTEAFF | TGTGCCAGCAGCTTGGCCGCGGACAGGGGGAGGACTGAAGCTTTCTTT
TRBJ2-7 | TRBV3-1/TRBV3-2 | - | - | CASSRGYEQYF | TGTGCCAGCAGCCGAGGATACGAGCAGTACTTC
TRBJ2-6 | TRBV7-6 | TRBD1 | - | CASSKTGIGANVLTF | TGTGCCAGCAGCAAGACAGGGATTGGGGCCAACGTCCTGACTTTC
TRBJ1-2 | TRBV27 | TRBD1 | - | CASSPNSGQGLGYTF | TGTGCCAGCAGTCCTAACAGCGGACAGGGTCTTGGCTACACCTTC
TRBJ1-2 | TRBV2 | TRBD1 | - | CASSDVGQGSSKGYTF | TGTGCCAGCAGTGATGTTGGACAGGGCTCATCGAAAGGCTACACCTTC
TRBJ2-5 | TRBV5-1 | - | once | CASSGGHPQETQYF | TGCGCCAGCAGCGGGGGACACCCCCAAGAGACCCAGTACTTC
TRBJ1-2 | TRBV19 | - | - | CASSIPLGGGRSGYTF | TGTGCCAGTAGTATACCCCTTGGCGGGGGAAGGTCTGGCTACACCTTC
TRBJ1-2 | TRBV11-2 | - | few | CASSLDLRYGYTF | TGTGCCAGCAGCTTAGATCTGAGGTACGGCTACACCTTC
TRBJ2-7 | TRBV5-4 | TRBD1 | - | CASSTGQAGSSYEQYF | TGTGCCAGCAGTACCGGACAGGCGGGCTCCTCCTACGAGCAGTACTTC
TRBJ2-7 | TRBV12-3/TRBV12-4 | TRBD1 | - | CASSSGTVGEQYF | TGTGCCAGCAGTTCGGGGACAGTCGGCGAGCAGTACTTC
TRBJ2-7 | TRBV27 | TRBD1 | many | CASSLLGMGTGDEQYF | TGTGCCAGCAGTTTATTGGGGATGGGAACAGGGGACGAGCAGTACTTC
TRBJ2-7 | TRBV6-5 | - | few | CASSYSSSRGSYEQYF | TGTGCCAGCAGTTACTCGAGCTCCAGGGGATCCTACGAGCAGTACTTC
TRBJ1-1 | TRBV12-3/TRBV12-4 | - | - | CASSYRNTEAFF | TGTGCCAGCAGTTACAGGAACACTGAAGCTTTCTTT
TRBJ1-5 | TRBV6-2/TRBV6-3 | - | - | CASSSSTGRNQPQHF | TGTGCCAGCAGTTCCAGTACAGGGAGAAATCAGCCCCAGCATTTT
TRBJ1-1 | TRBV6-6 | TRBD1 | - | CASSRGQEAFF | TGTGCCAGCAGCCGGGGACAGGAGGCTTTCTTT
TRBJ2-1 | TRBV4-2 | - | once | CASSQAYYKKTRDTYNEQFF | TGTGCCAGCAGCCAAGCCTACTACAAAAAAACACGGGACACCTACAATGAGCAGTTCTTC
TRBJ1-5 | TRBV10-2 | TRBD1 | - | CASVDRGRGSNQPQHF | TGCGCCAGCGTAGACAGGGGTAGAGGGAGCAATCAGCCCCAGCATTTT
TRBJ2-7 | TRBV23-1 | - | - | CASIKAAGLPTPDEQYF | TGCGCCAGCATAAAGGCGGCAGGGCTCCCCACTCCAGACGAGCAGTACTTC
TRBJ2-1 | TRBV19 | TRBD2 | - | CASSMREANEQFF | TGTGCCAGTAGTATGCGGGAGGCAAATGAGCAGTTCTTC
TRBJ1-5 | TRBV4-1 | - | few | CASSQELGGAQPQHF | TGCGCCAGCAGCCAAGAATTGGGAGGGGCTCAGCCCCAGCATTTT
TRBJ1-1 | TRBV10-3 | - | - | CATQGMNTEAFF | TGTGCCACGCAGGGTATGAACACTGAAGCTTTCTTT
TRBJ2-6 | TRBV6-5 | - | - | CASRRGFTGANVLTF | TGTGCCAGCAGACGGGGATTCACTGGGGCCAACGTCCTGACTTTC
TRBJ2-2 | TRBV10-3 | - | - | CAISESGRAGELFF | TGTGCCATCAGTGAGTCGGGCAGGGCCGGGGAGCTGTTTTTT
TRBJ2-1 | TRBV11-3 | - | - | CASSLDRGEQFF | TGTGCCAGCAGCTTAGATAGAGGAGAGCAGTTCTTC
TRBJ2-5 | TRBV7-8 | TRBD2 | - | CASSSLPGLAGGVETQYF | TGTGCCAGCAGCTCCCTCCCGGGACTAGCGGGGGGGGTGGAGACCCAGTACTTC